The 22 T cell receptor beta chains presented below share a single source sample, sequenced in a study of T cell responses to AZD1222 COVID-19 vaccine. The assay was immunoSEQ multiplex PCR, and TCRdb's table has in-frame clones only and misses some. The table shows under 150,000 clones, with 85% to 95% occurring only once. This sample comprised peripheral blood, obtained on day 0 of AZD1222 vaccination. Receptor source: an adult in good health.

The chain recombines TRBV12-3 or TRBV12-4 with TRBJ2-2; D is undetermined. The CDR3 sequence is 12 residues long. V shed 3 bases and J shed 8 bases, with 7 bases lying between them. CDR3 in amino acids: CASSFPKGELFF. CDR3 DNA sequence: TGTGCCAGCAGTTTCCCTAAGGGGGAGCTGTTTTTT.

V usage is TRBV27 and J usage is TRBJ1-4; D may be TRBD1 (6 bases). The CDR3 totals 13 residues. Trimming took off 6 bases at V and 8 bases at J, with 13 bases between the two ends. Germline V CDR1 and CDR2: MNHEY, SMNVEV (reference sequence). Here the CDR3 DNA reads TGTGCCAGCAGAATGGGGGGGACAGAAAAACTGTTTTTT. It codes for CASRMGGTEKLFF.

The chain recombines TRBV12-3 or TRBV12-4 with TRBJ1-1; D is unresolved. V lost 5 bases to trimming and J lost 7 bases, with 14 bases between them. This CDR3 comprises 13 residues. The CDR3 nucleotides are TGTGCCAGCAGTGCCCCTAGCGTGAGTGAAGCTTTCTTT. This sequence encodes CASSAPSVSEAFF.

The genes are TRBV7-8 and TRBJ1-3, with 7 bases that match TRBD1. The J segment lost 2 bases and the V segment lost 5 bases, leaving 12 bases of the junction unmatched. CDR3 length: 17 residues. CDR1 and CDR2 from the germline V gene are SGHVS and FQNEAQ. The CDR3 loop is CASSPVVVRGTGNTIYF. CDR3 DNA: TGTGCCAGCAGCCCGGTAGTCGTCAGGGGGACTGGAAACACCATATATTTT.

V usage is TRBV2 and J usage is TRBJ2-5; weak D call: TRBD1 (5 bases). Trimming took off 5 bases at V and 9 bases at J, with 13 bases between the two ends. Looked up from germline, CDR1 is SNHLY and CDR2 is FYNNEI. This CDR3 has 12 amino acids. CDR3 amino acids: CASSPSKGAQYF. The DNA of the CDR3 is TGTGCCAGCAGTCCCTCAAAAGGGGCCCAGTACTTC.

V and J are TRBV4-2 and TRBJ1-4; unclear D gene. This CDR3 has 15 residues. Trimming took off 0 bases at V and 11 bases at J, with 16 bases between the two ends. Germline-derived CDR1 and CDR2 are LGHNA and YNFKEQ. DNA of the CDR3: TGTGCCAGCAGCCAAGATTTGAACAATGCCGGGAAACTGTTTTTT. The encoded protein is CASSQDLNNAGKLFF.

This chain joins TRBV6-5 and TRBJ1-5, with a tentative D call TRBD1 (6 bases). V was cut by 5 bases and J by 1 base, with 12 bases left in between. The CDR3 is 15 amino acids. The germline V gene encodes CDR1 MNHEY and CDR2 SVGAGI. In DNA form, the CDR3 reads TGTGCCAGCAGTCCTTATCAGGGGAGCAATCAGCCCCAGCATTTT. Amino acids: CASSPYQGSNQPQHF.

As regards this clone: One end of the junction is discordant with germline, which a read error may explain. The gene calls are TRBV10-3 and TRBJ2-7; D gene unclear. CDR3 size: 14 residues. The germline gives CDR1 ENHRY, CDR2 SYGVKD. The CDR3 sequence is CAISGVPNSAPTLF. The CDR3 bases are TGTGCCATCAGTGGGGTACCCAATTCGGCTCCTACCCTCTTC.

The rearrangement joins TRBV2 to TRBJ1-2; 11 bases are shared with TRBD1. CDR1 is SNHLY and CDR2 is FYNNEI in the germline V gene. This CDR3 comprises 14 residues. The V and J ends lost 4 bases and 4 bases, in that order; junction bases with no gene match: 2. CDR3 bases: TGTGCCAGCAGTGGGACAGGGGGCAGCTATGGCTACACCTTC. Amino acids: CASSGTGGSYGYTF.

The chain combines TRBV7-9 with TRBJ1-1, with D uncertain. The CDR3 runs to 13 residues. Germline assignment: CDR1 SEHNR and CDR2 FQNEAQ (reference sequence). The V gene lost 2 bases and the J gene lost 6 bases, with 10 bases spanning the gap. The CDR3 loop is CASSLSVGSEAFF. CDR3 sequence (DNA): TGTGCCAGCAGCTTATCTGTCGGGTCTGAAGCTTTCTTT. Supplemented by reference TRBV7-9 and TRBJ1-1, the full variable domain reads DTGVSQNPRHKITKRGQNVTFRCDPISEHNRLYWYRQTLGQGPEFLTYFQNEAQLEKSRLLSDRFSAERPKGSFSTLEIQRTEQGDSAMYLCASSLSVGSEAFFGQGTRLTVV.

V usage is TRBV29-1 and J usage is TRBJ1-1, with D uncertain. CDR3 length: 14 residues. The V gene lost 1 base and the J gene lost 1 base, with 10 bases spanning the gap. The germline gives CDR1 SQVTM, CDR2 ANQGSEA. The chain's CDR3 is CSVEAVIRNTEAFF. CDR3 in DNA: TGCAGCGTTGAAGCTGTTATAAGGAACACTGAAGCTTTCTTT.

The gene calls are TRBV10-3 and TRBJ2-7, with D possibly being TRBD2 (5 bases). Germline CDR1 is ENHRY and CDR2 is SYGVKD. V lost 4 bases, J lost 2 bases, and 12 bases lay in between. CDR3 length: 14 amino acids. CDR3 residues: CAISASTGTYEQYF. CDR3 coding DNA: TGTGCCATCAGTGCTTCGACCGGGACCTACGAGCAGTACTTC.

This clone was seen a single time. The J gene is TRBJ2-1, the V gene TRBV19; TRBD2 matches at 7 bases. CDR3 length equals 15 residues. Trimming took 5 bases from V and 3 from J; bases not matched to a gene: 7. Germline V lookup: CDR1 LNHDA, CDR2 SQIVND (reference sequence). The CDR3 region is CASSQTGGLYNEQFF. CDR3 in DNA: TGTGCCAGTAGTCAAACGGGGGGACTCTACAATGAGCAGTTCTTC.

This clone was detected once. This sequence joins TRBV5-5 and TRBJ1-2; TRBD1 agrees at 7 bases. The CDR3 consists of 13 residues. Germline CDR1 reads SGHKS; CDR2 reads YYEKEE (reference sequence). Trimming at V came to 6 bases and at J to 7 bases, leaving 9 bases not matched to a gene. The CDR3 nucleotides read TGTGCCAGCACCTTACAGACAGGGTTTGGCTACACCTTC. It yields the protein CASTLQTGFGYTF.

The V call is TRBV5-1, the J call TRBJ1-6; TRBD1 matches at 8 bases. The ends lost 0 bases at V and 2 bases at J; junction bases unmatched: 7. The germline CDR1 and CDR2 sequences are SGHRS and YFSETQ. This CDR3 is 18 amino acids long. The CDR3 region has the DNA TGCGCCAGCAGCTTGGGAACAGGGGGGATCGCCTATAATTCACCCCTCCACTTT. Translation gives CASSLGTGGIAYNSPLHF.

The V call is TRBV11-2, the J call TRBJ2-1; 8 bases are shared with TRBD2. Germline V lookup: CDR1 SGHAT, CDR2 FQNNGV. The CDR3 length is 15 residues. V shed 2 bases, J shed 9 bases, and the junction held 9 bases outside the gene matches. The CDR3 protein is CASSLFTGGPAEQFF. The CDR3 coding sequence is TGTGCCAGCAGCTTATTCACGGGGGGGCCCGCTGAGCAGTTCTTC.

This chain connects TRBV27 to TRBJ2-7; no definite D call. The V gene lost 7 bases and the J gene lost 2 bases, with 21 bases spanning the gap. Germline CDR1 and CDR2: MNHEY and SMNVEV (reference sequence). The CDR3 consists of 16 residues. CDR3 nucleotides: TGTGCCAGCACCCTTCGTGGCAGGATGGCCCCCTACGAGCAGTACTTC. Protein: CASTLRGRMAPYEQYF.

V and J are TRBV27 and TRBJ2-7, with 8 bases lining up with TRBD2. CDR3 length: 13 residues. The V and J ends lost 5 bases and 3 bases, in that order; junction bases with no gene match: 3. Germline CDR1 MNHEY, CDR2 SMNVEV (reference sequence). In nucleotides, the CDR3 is TGTGCCAGCAGTCCCCGGGGGGGCTACGAGCAGTACTTC. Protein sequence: CASSPRGGYEQYF.

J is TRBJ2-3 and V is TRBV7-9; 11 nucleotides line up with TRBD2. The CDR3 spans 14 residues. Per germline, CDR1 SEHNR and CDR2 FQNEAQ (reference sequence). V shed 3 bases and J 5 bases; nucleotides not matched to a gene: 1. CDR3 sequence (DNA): TGTGCCAGCAGCTTCCTAGCGGGGGGAGATACGCAGTATTTT. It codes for CASSFLAGGDTQYF.

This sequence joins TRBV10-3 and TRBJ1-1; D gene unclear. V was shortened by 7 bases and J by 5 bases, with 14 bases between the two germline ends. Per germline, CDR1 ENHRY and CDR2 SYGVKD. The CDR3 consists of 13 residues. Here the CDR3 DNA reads TGTGCCATCACGGTAGAGGGAAGTACTGAAGCTTTCTTT. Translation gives CAITVEGSTEAFF.

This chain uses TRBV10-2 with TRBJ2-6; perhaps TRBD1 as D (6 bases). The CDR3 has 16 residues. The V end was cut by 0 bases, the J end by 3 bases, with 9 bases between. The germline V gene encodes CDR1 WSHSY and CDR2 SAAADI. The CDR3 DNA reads TGCGCCAGCAGTGAGTCGAGGGGGAGTGGGGCCAACGTCCTGACTTTC. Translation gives CASSESRGSGANVLTF.

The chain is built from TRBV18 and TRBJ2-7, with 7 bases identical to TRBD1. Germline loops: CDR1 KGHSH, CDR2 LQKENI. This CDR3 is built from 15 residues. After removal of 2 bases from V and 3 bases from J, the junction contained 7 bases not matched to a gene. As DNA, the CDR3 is TGTGCCAGCTCACCAACGGGACAGTTCCTCTACGAGCAGTACTTC. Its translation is CASSPTGQFLYEQYF.